The present entry profiles one T cell receptor beta chain with its context. This clonotype was detected a few times. Its antigen target is currently unknown. Base qualities were left out, and no much larger clone turns up one base away. Sequencing took place on an Illumina NovaSeq 6000. Synthesis of TCR cDNA relied on 5'RACE template switching, a step that introduced a universal primer site along with unique molecular identifiers. Priming of cDNA synthesis was performed from both the TCR alpha and TCR beta constant segments. Library amplification involved two PCR steps, and the second step added sample barcodes and sequencing adapters. Sequencing of libraries was done on Illumina HiSeq 2500 (2x100 bp) or NovaSeq (2x150 bp). From the authors' description of their analysis: MIGEC was used to demultiplex reads and collapse the reads into UMI consensus sequences, and MiXCR was used for V(D)J alignment. Vaccine-responding clonotypes were identified with edgeR using replicate PBMC samples, with FDR below 0.01 and a log2 fold change above 5 up to day 15 being required. Each bulk clonotype was labeled CD4 or CD8 based on which sequenced repertoire, CD4 or CD8, contained the clonotype at higher abundance. TCRdb reran the public reads through fastp at Q25 and MiXCR, keeping productive beta chains. Identical CDR3 proteins give one entry, which carries the most common genes and DNA. These V and J calls rely on TCRdb rather than the paper's analysis. The sample has 130,000 or so distinct CDR3 sequences on record, over 12% of them singletons. The biggest ten clones account for roughly two fifths of the sample.

The data were taken from a study of T cells after yellow fever vaccination (dated by TCRdb to the late 2010s). Some background on the complete study: The SMART-Seq v4 Ultra Low Input RNA kit was used to prepare libraries from fractions with low cell numbers. To follow T-cell clones before and after primary and booster YFV17D yellow fever vaccination, bulk TCR alpha and beta repertoires were sequenced over time. Two healthy male donors, one aged 18 to 30 and one aged 30 to 40 years, made up the cohort. Bulk PBMC replicates and cell subsets were isolated from blood drawn at multiple timepoints before and after both primary and secondary immunization. Overall results and qualifications from the work: A small share of clonotypes occurred in both CD4 and CD8 compartments, likely arising from convergent recombination. Computational filtering was needed because FACS-sorted repertoires could contain abundant contaminating clonotypes from the bulk population. Because the study included only a couple of donors, the extent to which the findings can be generalized is limited. The secondary T-cell response was weaker than the primary response but faster, peaking on day 5 instead of day 15. Most clones expanded after primary vaccination (about 95% of CD4 and over 80% of CD8) were re-detected after the booster, suggesting that broad memory maintenance occurred.

The intended sense of this specimen's treatment or condition label: live attenuated yellow fever vaccine strain. PBMCs were isolated from peripheral blood using a standard Ficoll-Paque protocol. Dynabeads CD4 and CD8 positive selection kits were used to isolate the CD4 and CD8 T-cell fractions. TriZol was used to extract RNA from bulk PBMCs, CD4 and CD8 fractions, and dextramer-positive and dextramer-negative fractions. V is trimmed back by 7 bases and J by 7 bases, and the junction contains 17 bases that no gene match accounts for. CDR1 LGHNT and CDR2 FRNRAP are derived from the germline V gene. The CDR3 measures 17 amino acids from cysteine to phenylalanine. The retained sequence is limited to the CDR3, 51 bases, with the frame set at the first base.

The TCR sequence derives from a man between 18 and 35 years old who received the YFV17D yellow fever vaccine. This chain is built from TRBV12-5 and TRBJ2-7, with 12 bases matching TRBD1. The sequences come from CD8+ T cells sorted from PBMCs, collected 5 days after the yellow fever booster vaccination. The CDR3 loop reads CASARILSGTGGEEQYF. The DNA sequence is given as TGTGCTAGTGCTCGTATCCTCTCCGGGACAGGGGGCGAAGAGCAGTACTTC.